The 17 T cell receptor beta chains below all came from one sample that was sequenced in a study of blood T cell repertoires in COVID-19. This table comes from immunoSEQ multiplex PCR, and its TCRdb copy is limited to in-frame clones, with some not included. Of roughly 220,000 clones in the sample, 70% to 90% were seen once. The sample was PBMCs or T cells enriched from blood (not recorded which). Receptors originate from a woman aged 45-65 years with acute COVID-19.

The chain uses TRBV27 and TRBJ1-2; weak D call: TRBD1 (5 bases). The germline V gene has CDR1 MNHEY and CDR2 SMNVEV (reference sequence). Trimming shortened V by 4 bases and J by 0 bases, and 15 bases separated the two germline ends. The CDR3 runs to 16 residues. CDR3 sequence: CASSSKGNRANYGYTF. The CDR3 nucleotides read TGTGCCAGCAGTTCGAAGGGGAACCGTGCTAACTATGGCTACACCTTC.

The V call is TRBV30, the J call TRBJ2-3; D gene unclear. The V end lost 3 bases, the J end lost 3 bases, and 4 bases lay between the germline ends. Germline CDR1 GTSNPN, CDR2 SVGIG (reference sequence). CDR3 size: 11 residues. The CDR3, as DNA: TGTGCCTGGAGCCCGACAGATACGCAGTATTTT. Its translation: CAWSPTDTQYF.

V gene TRBV24-1 combines with J gene TRBJ2-1; 7 nucleotides match TRBD1. CDR1 and CDR2 from the germline V gene are KGHDR and SFDVKD. This CDR3 contains 15 residues. V shed 5 bases and J 7 bases; nucleotides not matched to a gene: 10. CDR3: CATSVSGQGDNEQFF. The CDR3 DNA sequence: TGTGCCACCAGTGTATCGGGGCAGGGGGATAATGAGCAGTTCTTC.

The chain recombines TRBV18 with TRBJ2-7; 10 bases agree with TRBD1. Germline V gene data show CDR1 as KGHSH and CDR2 as LQKENI. This CDR3 comprises 14 residues. The V and J ends lost 4 bases and 5 bases, in that order; junction bases with no gene match: 5. The CDR3: CASSLRDRGHEQYF. The CDR3 DNA reads as TGTGCCAGCTCACTCCGGGACAGGGGCCACGAGCAGTACTTC.

This sequence joins TRBV30 and TRBJ2-1; 8 bases agree with TRBD2. Germline lookup yields CDR1 GTSNPN and CDR2 SVGIG (reference sequence). J lost 3 bases, V lost 4 bases, and 2 bases had no gene match. This CDR3 has 13 amino acids. The CDR3 protein is CAWMGTSYNEQFF. CDR3 in DNA: TGTGCCTGGATGGGGACTAGCTACAATGAGCAGTTCTTC.

The chain combines TRBV19 with TRBJ2-3; possibly TRBD1 for D (6 bases). Trimming removed 5 bases from V and 1 base from J, with 22 bases in between. The CDR3 contains 18 residues. From germline, CDR1 is LNHDA and CDR2 SQIVND (reference sequence). CDR3 coding DNA: TGTGCCAGTAGTTACGTACTCCGACAGGCTCCACGCACAGATACGCAGTATTTT. This sequence encodes CASSYVLRQAPRTDTQYF.

V usage is TRBV27 and J usage is TRBJ1-5; 8 nucleotides agree with TRBD1. The CDR3 consists of 14 residues. Unmatched junction bases numbered 5, after V lost 3 bases and J lost 7 bases. The germline V gene encodes CDR1 MNHEY and CDR2 SMNVEV (reference sequence). The DNA of the CDR3 is TGTGCCAGCAGTTTCCAGGGGGCAGAACAGCCCCAGCATTTT. Translated, it gives CASSFQGAEQPQHF.

The chain carries TRBV10-3 and TRBJ1-5; D call uncertain. V was cut by 0 bases and J by 7 bases, with 13 bases left in between. Per the germline V gene, CDR1 is ENHRY and CDR2 is SYGVKD. This CDR3 spans 15 amino acids. CDR3: CAISESNGAEQPQHF. Written as DNA, the CDR3 is TGTGCCATCAGTGAGTCAAACGGAGCGGAGCAGCCCCAGCATTTT.

V usage is TRBV9 and J usage is TRBJ2-1; 11 bases are a match to TRBD2. The CDR3 has 16 amino acids. V was clipped by 3 bases and J by 4 bases; unmatched bases: 6. Germline V gives CDR1 SGDLS, CDR2 YYNGEE. The CDR3 DNA is TGTGCCAGCAGCGCCACACTAGCGGGGGTATACAATGAGCAGTTCTTC. Encoded protein: CASSATLAGVYNEQFF.

The chain links TRBV18 to TRBJ2-5; the D is unclear. The CDR3 is made up of 14 amino acids. The germline V and J ends were trimmed by 0 bases and 0 bases, with 5 bases remaining between them. The germline CDR1 and CDR2 sequences are KGHSH and LQKENI. The CDR3 loop is CASSPPRDQETQYF. The CDR3 DNA is TGTGCCAGCTCACCACCTCGGGACCAAGAGACCCAGTACTTC.

The chain is built from TRBV7-9 and TRBJ1-3; 7 bases map to TRBD1. V was pared by 1 base and J by 8 bases, with 5 bases of the junction left unmatched. Looked up from germline, CDR1 is SEHNR and CDR2 is FQNEAQ (reference sequence). The CDR3 extends over 14 amino acids. CDR3 in amino acids: CASSLGQGLDTIYF. The CDR3 nucleotides are TGTGCCAGCAGCTTAGGACAGGGACTGGACACCATATATTTT. Filled out from reference TRBV7-9 and TRBJ1-3, the complete variable domain reads DTGVSQNPRHKITKRGQNVTFRCDPISEHNRLYWYRQTLGQGPEFLTYFQNEAQLEKSRLLSDRFSAERPKGSFSTLEIQRTEQGDSAMYLCASSLGQGLDTIYFGEGSWLTVV.

This sequence joins TRBV23-1 and TRBJ2-5; 10 bases agree with TRBD1. TRBV23-1 is reported as an ORF; its role is uncertain. The CDR3 runs to 17 residues. With 5 bases clipped from V and 4 bases from J, the junction kept 13 bases outside the gene matches. The CDR3 is CASSTAGQGWAGETQYF. CDR3 sequence (DNA): TGCGCCAGCAGTACGGCGGGACAGGGGTGGGCAGGAGAGACCCAGTACTTC.

This clone occurred once. The gene calls are TRBV6-2 or TRBV6-3 and TRBJ2-5; 8 bases are shared with TRBD1. The CDR3 extends over 12 amino acids. CDR1 is MNHEY and CDR2 is SVGEGT in the germline V gene. V was pared by 5 bases and J by 9 bases, with 5 bases of the junction left unmatched. CDR3 sequence: CASSTGTGPQYF. DNA for the CDR3: TGTGCCAGCAGTACCGGGACAGGACCCCAGTACTTC.

The chain links TRBV27 to TRBJ1-1; 11 nucleotides agree with TRBD1. The CDR3 extends over 16 amino acids. V lost 3 bases to trimming and J lost 4 bases; unmatched junction nucleotides: 7. Germline V lookup: CDR1 MNHEY, CDR2 SMNVEV (reference sequence). CDR3 DNA: TGTGCCAGCAGTTTGCCGGGACAGGGGGGTTCCACTGAAGCTTTCTTT. Translating it yields CASSLPGQGGSTEAFF.

The chain couples TRBV18 to TRBJ1-3; D unresolved. The ends were cut back, 3 bases at V and 4 bases at J, with 13 bases in the middle. This CDR3 region has 15 residues. CDR1 is KGHSH and CDR2 is LQKENI in the germline V gene. The CDR3 DNA reads as TGTGCCAGCTCACCTATCGGTGAACTCGGAAACACCATATATTTT. It is translated as CASSPIGELGNTIYF.

The genes are TRBV18 and TRBJ2-1; 15 bases align to TRBD2. The CDR3 extends over 19 amino acids. Germline loops: CDR1 KGHSH, CDR2 LQKENI. J lost 5 bases, V lost 4 bases, and 12 bases had no gene match. CDR3 DNA: TGTGCCAGCTCACTCGTCCCGGGACTAGCGGGAGGAACCCACAATGAGCAGTTCTTC. Translating gives CASSLVPGLAGGTHNEQFF.

The gene calls are TRBV5-4 and TRBJ2-1, with D perhaps matching TRBD1 (6 bases). CDR1 is SGHNT and CDR2 is YYREEE in the germline V gene (reference sequence). The CDR3 runs 15 residues. Trimming cost V 4 bases and J 0 bases, with 11 bases left between them. CDR3 DNA sequence: TGTGCCAGCAGCCTGGACAGCCTCTCCTACAATGAGCAGTTCTTC. Its translation is CASSLDSLSYNEQFF.